This T cell receptor beta chain was recorded in a study of beta chain features in type 1 diabetes. Study conclusions and caveats: VDJ junctions from patients with type 1 diabetes contained fewer insertions and more deletions.

Concerning this clone: Its matching antigen is unknown.

Isolated RNA was reverse transcribed in full, so expressed TCRB transcripts were sequenced. For naive, central memory and regulatory T cell samples, reads averaged around 3.8 million. The assay was immunoSEQ multiplex PCR, and TCRdb's table has in-frame clones only and misses some. This sample carries 250,000 to 350,000 clones, approximately 14% of them seen once, and the ten largest clones take over 5%. Per the germline V gene, CDR1 is SGHVS and CDR2 is FQNEAQ. Germline trimming cut 4 bases from V and 2 bases from J; bases unmatched to any gene: 8. This CDR3 has 15 residues. Cell sorting via CD45RO/CCR7/CD25/CD127/CD95/CD27 was performed to obtain CD4+ naive, central memory, regulatory and stem cell-like memory cells.

The V gene is TRBV7-8, the J gene TRBJ2-7; TRBD2 matches at 7 bases. Sequencing was done on a sample of central memory CD4+ T cells from blood. The receptor was derived from a man younger than 45 in good health. CDR3 loop: CASSSRRLAAYEQYF. The CDR3 nucleotides read TGTGCCAGCAGCTCAAGAAGGCTAGCGGCCTACGAGCAGTACTTC.